The 11 T cell receptor beta chains below all came from one sample that was sequenced in a study of graft-versus-host responses after intestinal transplantation. This table comes from immunoSEQ multiplex PCR, and its TCRdb copy is limited to in-frame clones, with some not included. Of 80,000 to 100,000 clones listed, roughly nine tenths are singletons. For these TCRs, the target antigens are not known. The specimen comprised unstimulated CD4+ T cells sorted from spleen or lymph node cells, sampled before intestinal transplant. The source is a human donor who received an intestinal transplant.

The chain links TRBV5-1 to TRBJ1-3; 7 positions match TRBD1. The ends lost 5 bases at V and 0 bases at J; junction bases unmatched: 2. CDR1 is SGHRS, CDR2 YFSETQ, per germline. CDR3 length: 14 residues. CDR3 region: CASRGQLSGNTIYF. For the CDR3, the DNA is TGCGCCAGCAGGGGACAGCTCTCTGGAAACACCATATATTTT.

The V and J genes are TRBV10-2 and TRBJ1-3; D unresolved. The germline gives CDR1 WSHSY, CDR2 SAAADI. The CDR3 is 14 residues long. V lost 4 bases, J lost 1 base, and 8 bases lay in between. As DNA, the CDR3 is TGCGCCAGCAGTGCTGCGGGGTCTGGAAACACCATATATTTT. Translation: CASSAAGSGNTIYF.

This sequence joins TRBV9 and TRBJ1-4; a weak D match, TRBD1 (6 bases). This CDR3 contains 15 residues. CDR1 SGDLS and CDR2 YYNGEE come from the germline V gene. V was shortened by 3 bases and J by 3 bases, with 12 bases between the two germline ends. In DNA form, the CDR3 reads TGTGCCAGCAGCGCCAGGACAGCTTCTAATGAAAAACTGTTTTTT. Translated: CASSARTASNEKLFF.

J is TRBJ2-7 and V is TRBV11-3, with TRBD2 matching 9 bases. Per the germline V gene, CDR1 is SGHNT and CDR2 is YENEEA. The CDR3 is 15 amino acids. V lost 1 base to trimming and J lost 2 bases; unmatched junction nucleotides: 3. CDR3 DNA sequence: TGTGCCAGCAGCTTAGGGGGCGGGGGGGCCTACGAGCAGTACTTC. This gives the protein CASSLGGGGAYEQYF.

The chain uses TRBV11-2 and TRBJ2-7; D call uncertain. Deletions cut 2 bases from V and 3 bases from J, with 2 bases between. The germline CDR1 and CDR2 sequences are SGHAT and FQNNGV. The CDR3 sequence is 11 residues long. The CDR3 nucleotides are TGTGCCAGCAGCTTACTCTACGAGCAGTACTTC. This gives the protein CASSLLYEQYF.

The rearrangement uses TRBV19 and TRBJ2-1; 8 nucleotides agree with TRBD2. Germline V gene sequence: CDR1 LNHDA, CDR2 SQIVND (reference sequence). With V trimmed by 4 bases and J by 12 bases, 2 bases remained unmatched. CDR3 size: 11 residues. CDR3 sequence reads: CASSKLAAQFF. In DNA, the CDR3 is TGTGCCAGTAGTAAACTAGCGGCGCAGTTCTTC.

This clone was recorded only once. The V and J genes are TRBV6-1 and TRBJ1-6, with D uncertain. Germline CDR1 is MNHNS and CDR2 is SASEGT. This CDR3 spans 14 amino acids. Between the trimmed V and J ends, which lost 2 bases and 5 bases, there was a span of 7 bases. CDR3 nucleotides: TGTGCCAGCAGTGAATGGGGAGATAATTCACCCCTCCACTTT. This sequence encodes CASSEWGDNSPLHF.

Concerning this clone itself: The sample carries other DNA sequences with the same CDR3. The chain has TRBV7-5 and TRBJ2-3; TRBD2, the table's D call, lacks a check against the DNA. TRBV7-5 is shown as a pseudogene. The CDR3 consists of 18 residues. The CDR3 bases are TGTGCCAGAAGCTTAGCACTAGCGGGGGTAACTAGCACAGATACGCAGTATTTT. Encoded protein: CARSLALAGVTSTDTQYF.

The chain is built from TRBV5-1 and TRBJ2-5; 7 bases fit TRBD1. J was trimmed by 4 bases and V by 5 bases; bases with no gene match: 5. Germline V lookup: CDR1 SGHRS, CDR2 YFSETQ. There are 13 residues in the CDR3. Here the CDR3 DNA reads TGCGCCAGCAGGAGACAGGGATCAGAGACCCAGTACTTC. Encoded protein: CASRRQGSETQYF.

The rearrangement joins TRBV30 to TRBJ2-7, with 7 positions matching TRBD1. The CDR3 contains 15 residues. Germline assignment: CDR1 GTSNPN and CDR2 SVGIG (reference sequence). V lost 2 bases, J lost 3 bases, and 10 bases stayed unmatched. In DNA form, the CDR3 reads TGTGCCTGGAGTATCCGGACAGGTTTCCTCTACGAGCAGTACTTC. Encoded protein: CAWSIRTGFLYEQYF.

The V and J genes are TRBV7-6 and TRBJ2-2; no definite D call. Between the trimmed V and J ends, which lost 1 base and 2 bases, there was a span of 8 bases. CDR3 length: 15 residues. The germline gives CDR1 SGHVS, CDR2 FNYEAQ. CDR3 nucleotide sequence: TGTGCCAGCAGCTTAGTCACAGCTAACACCGGGGAGCTGTTTTTT. Translation gives CASSLVTANTGELFF. Full variable domain (outside the CDR3, taken from reference TRBV7-6 and TRBJ2-2): GAGVSQSPRYKVTKRGQDVALRCDPISGHVSLYWYRQALGQGPEFLTYFNYEAQQDKSGLPNDRFSAERPEGSISTLTIQRTEQRDSAMYRCASSLVTANTGELFFGEGSRLTVL.